This T cell receptor (beta chain) was documented in a study of blood T cell repertoires in COVID-19. At the level of the study: COVID-19 samples, acute and convalescent, were from the United States, Italy and Spain. Sources were T cells, B-cell-depleted T cells, or PBMCs; the material itself was cDNA or gDNA.

Original processing notes: Amplification of reference gene primers was used by the study to estimate nucleated cell counts. Assay: immunoSEQ multiplex PCR; the TCRdb copy retains only in-frame clones and omits some. V, J and clone size reflect that table, while D and trimming were determined from the DNA. Of around 230,000 clones in the sample, about 86% were seen once. The ends were cut back, 7 bases at V and 5 bases at J, with 12 bases in the middle. The CDR3 has 13 residues. This clonotype originated in a woman of 80 years or more with acute or convalescent COVID-19. The sequencing sample was made of peripheral blood. The chain uses TRBV12-3 or TRBV12-4 and TRBJ1-5; tentatively, D is TRBD1 (6 bases). CDR3 region: CASTRDIDQPQHF. The CDR3 DNA reads as TGTGCCAGCACTAGGGACATCGATCAGCCCCAGCATTTT.